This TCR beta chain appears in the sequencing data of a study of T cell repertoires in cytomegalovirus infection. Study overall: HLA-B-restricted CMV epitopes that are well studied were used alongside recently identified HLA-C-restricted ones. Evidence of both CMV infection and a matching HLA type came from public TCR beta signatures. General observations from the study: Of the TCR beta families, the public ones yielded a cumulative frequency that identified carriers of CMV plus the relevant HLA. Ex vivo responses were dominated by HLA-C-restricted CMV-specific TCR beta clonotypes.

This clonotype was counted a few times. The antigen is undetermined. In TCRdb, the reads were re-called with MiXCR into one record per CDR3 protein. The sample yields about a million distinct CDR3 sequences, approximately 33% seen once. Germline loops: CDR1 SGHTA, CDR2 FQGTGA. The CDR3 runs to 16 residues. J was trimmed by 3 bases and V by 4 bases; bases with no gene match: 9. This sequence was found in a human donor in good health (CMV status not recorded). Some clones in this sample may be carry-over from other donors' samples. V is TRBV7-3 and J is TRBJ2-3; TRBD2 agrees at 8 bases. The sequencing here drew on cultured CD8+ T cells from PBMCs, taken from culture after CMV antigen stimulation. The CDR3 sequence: CASSSLERGLTDTQYF. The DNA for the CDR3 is TGTGCCAGCAGCTCTCTGGAGCGGGGGTTGACAGATACGCAGTATTTT. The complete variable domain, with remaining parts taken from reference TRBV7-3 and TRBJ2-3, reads GAGVSQTPSNKVTEKGKYVELRCDPISGHTALYWYRQSLGQGPEFLIYFQGTGAADDSGLPNDRFFAVRPEGSVSTLKIQRTERGDSAVYLCASSSLERGLTDTQYFGPGTRLTVL.